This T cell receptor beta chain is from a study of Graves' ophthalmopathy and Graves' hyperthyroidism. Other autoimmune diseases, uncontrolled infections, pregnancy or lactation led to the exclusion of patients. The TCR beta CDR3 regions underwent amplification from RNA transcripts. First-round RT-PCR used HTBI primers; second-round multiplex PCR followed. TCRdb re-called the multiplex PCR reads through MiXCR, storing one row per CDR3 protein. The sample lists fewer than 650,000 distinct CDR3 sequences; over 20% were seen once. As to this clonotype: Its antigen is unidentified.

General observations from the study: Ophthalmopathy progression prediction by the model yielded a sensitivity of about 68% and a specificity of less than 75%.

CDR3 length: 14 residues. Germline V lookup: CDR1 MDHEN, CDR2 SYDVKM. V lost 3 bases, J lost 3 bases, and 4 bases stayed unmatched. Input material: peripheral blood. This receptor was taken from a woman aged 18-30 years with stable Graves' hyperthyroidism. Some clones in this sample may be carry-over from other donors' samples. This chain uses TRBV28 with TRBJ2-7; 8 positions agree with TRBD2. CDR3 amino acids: CASSFPGLVYEQYF. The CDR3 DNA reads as TGTGCCAGCAGTTTTCCGGGACTAGTCTACGAGCAGTACTTC.